This is a list of T cell receptor beta chains from one sample in a study of identical twins. MiXCR, applied by TCRdb to the 5' RACE reads, yields one record per CDR3 protein. The sample consists of just over 450,000 distinct CDR3 sequences, 13% to 15% of them appearing once. These same records also appear under a second study, on yellow fever vaccine responses in identical twins.

Sequencing was done on a sample of CD4+ T cells sorted from blood. These receptors were collected from a woman between 18 and 29 years old in good health. The conserved cysteine and the conserved F or W are not part of the CDR3 here. D genes are given only for firm matches. Expanded clones are given a class, and other clones once, few, many or no size at all.

v_gene	j_gene	d_gene	abundance	CDR3aa
TRBV7-2	TRBJ2-1	.	.	ASSLSRGGEQF
TRBV7-2	TRBJ2-5	TRBD2	.	ASSPWSSGKRETQY
TRBV7-2	TRBJ2-2	.	.	ASSLSSSWSDRELF
TRBV7-2	TRBJ2-7	.	.	ASSRLGGATVEQY
TRBV24-1	TRBJ2-5	TRBD1	.	ATSDSRGPETQY
TRBV3-1	TRBJ2-2	.	.	ASSQLGDGELF
TRBV6-5	TRBJ1-2	.	few	ASRYGVGYGYT
TRBV5-1	TRBJ2-5	.	few	ASSLLSTGSRETQY
TRBV7-2	TRBJ2-2	TRBD1	few	ASSTDGTDTGELF
TRBV5-1	TRBJ2-7	.	many	ASSVDSYEQY
TRBV6-5	TRBJ2-7	TRBD1	few	ASSHGTEYEQY
TRBV5-1	TRBJ2-1	TRBD1	many	ASSLERGLYNEQF
TRBV6-2/TRBV6-3	TRBJ2-7	.	.	ASRNGLPYEQY
TRBV19	TRBJ2-7	TRBD1	.	ASRDPGQSNYEQY
TRBV5-1	TRBJ2-1	TRBD2	few	ASSPQGLAGFNEQF
TRBV7-2	TRBJ1-1	.	.	ASSLAQRREAF
TRBV28	TRBJ2-1	TRBD1	.	ASSLTGQGAEQF
TRBV15	TRBJ2-1	.	few	ATSSAKAKYNEQF
TRBV6-1	TRBJ1-2	.	few	ASRPRRAQGYT
TRBV5-1	TRBJ1-1	TRBD1	many	ASSWRGQGIEAF
TRBV4-1	TRBJ2-5	.	many	ASSQIGWGETQY
TRBV29-1	TRBJ2-5	.	few	SVGIHQETQY
TRBV28	TRBJ2-2	TRBD1	.	ASSLPSAVGQGYTGELF
TRBV7-7	TRBJ2-2	.	few	ASSTQGPGELF
TRBV9	TRBJ2-5	.	few	ASRPETQY
TRBV12-3/TRBV12-4	TRBJ2-3	.	.	ASSILKGLSGGDTQY
TRBV7-2	TRBJ1-5	.	few	ASSVPGHNQPQH
TRBV19	TRBJ2-7	TRBD2	.	ASSRSGTSEYEQY
TRBV5-1	TRBJ2-5	.	many	ASSSQGETQY
TRBV6-2/TRBV6-3	TRBJ2-7	.	many	ASSFTYEQY
TRBV12-3/TRBV12-4	TRBJ2-2	.	.	ASSFPQPATGELF
TRBV29-1	TRBJ1-4	TRBD1	few	SAVPGQGPNEKLF
TRBV10-3	TRBJ2-3	.	.	AISDGADTQY
TRBV25-1	TRBJ2-1	TRBD2	.	ASTGYSASGKYNEQF